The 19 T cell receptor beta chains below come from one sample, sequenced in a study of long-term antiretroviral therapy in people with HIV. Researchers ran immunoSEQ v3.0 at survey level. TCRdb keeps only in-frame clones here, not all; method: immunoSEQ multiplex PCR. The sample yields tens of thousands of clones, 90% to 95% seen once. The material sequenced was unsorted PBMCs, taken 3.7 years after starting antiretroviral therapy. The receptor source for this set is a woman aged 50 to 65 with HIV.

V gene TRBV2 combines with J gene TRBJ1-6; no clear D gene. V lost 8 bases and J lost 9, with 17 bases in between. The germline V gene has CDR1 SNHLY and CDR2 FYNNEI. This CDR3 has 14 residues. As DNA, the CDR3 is TGTGCCAGCGTGGGCCACGAGGGAAGTTCACCCCTCCACTTT. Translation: CASVGHEGSSPLHF.

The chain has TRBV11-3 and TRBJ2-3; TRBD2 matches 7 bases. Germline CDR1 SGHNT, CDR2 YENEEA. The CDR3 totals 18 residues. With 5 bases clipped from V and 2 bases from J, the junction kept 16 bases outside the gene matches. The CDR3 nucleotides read TGTGCCAGCAGCCCCCGGAGTAGTCCTAGCGGCTTCACAGATACGCAGTATTTT. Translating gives CASSPRSSPSGFTDTQYF.

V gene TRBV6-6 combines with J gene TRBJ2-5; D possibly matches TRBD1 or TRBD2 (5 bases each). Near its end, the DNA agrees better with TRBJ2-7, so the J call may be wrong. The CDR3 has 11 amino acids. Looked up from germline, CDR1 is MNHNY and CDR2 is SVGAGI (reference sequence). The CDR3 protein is CASQRGYEQYF. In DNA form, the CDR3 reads TGTGCCTCCCAGAGGGGATACGAGCAGTACTTC.

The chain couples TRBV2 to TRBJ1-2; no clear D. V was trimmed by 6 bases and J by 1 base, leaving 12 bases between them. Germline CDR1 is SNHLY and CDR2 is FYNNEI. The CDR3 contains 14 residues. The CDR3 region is CASRGNSFNYGYTF. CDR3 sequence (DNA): TGTGCCAGCAGGGGTAACAGCTTTAACTATGGCTACACCTTC.

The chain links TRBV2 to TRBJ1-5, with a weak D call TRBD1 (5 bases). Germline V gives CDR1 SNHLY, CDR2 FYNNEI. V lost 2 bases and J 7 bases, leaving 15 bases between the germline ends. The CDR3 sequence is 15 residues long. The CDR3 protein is CASSETPGQLQPQHF. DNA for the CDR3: TGTGCCAGCAGTGAAACCCCGGGGCAGCTCCAGCCCCAGCATTTT.

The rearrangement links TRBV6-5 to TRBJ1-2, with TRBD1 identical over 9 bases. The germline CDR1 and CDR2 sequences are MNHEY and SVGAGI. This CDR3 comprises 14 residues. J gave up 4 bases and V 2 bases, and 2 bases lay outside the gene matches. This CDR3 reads CASSYGTGTYGYTF. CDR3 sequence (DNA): TGTGCCAGCAGTTACGGGACAGGGACCTATGGCTACACCTTC.

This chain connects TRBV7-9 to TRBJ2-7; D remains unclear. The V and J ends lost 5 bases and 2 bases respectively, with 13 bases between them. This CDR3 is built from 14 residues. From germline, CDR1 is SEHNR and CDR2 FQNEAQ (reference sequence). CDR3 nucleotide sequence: TGTGCCAGCAGCCCCGTGACGGTGGCCTACGAGCAGTACTTC. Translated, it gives CASSPVTVAYEQYF. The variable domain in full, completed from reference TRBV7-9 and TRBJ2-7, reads DTGVSQNPRHKITKRGQNVTFRCDPISEHNRLYWYRQTLGQGPEFLTYFQNEAQLEKSRLLSDRFSAERPKGSFSTLEIQRTEQGDSAMYLCASSPVTVAYEQYFGPGTRLTVT.

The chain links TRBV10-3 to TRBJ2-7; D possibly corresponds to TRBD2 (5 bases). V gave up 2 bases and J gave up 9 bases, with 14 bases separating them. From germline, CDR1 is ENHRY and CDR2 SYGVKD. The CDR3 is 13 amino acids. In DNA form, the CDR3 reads TGTGCCATCAGTGAGGATTGGGGAGAGACGCAGTACTTC. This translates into CAISEDWGETQYF.

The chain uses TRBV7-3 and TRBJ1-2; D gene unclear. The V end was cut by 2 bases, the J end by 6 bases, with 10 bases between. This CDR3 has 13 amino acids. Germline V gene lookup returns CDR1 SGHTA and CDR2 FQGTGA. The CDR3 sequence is CASSLDLQDGYTF. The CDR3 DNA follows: TGTGCCAGCAGCTTAGACCTCCAGGATGGCTACACCTTC.

CDR3 residues: CASRMGTGVTGELFF. The CDR3 DNA reads as TGTGCCAGTAGAATGGGAACAGGGGTAACCGGGGAGCTGTTTTTT. The gene calls are TRBV19 and TRBJ2-2, with TRBD1 identical over 7 bases. The length of the CDR3 is 15 residues. Germline V gives CDR1 LNHDA, CDR2 SQIVND (reference sequence). V dropped 6 bases and J dropped 5; count of bases not matched to a gene: 9.

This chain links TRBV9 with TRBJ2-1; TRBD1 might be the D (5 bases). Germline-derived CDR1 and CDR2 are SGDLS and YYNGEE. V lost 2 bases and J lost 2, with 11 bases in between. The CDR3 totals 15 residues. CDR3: CASSVLGRAYNEQFF. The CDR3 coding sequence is TGTGCCAGCAGCGTGCTCGGCAGGGCCTACAATGAGCAGTTCTTC. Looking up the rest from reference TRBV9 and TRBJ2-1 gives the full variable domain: DSGVTQTPKHLITATGQRVTLRCSPRSGDLSVYWYQQSLDQGLQFLIQYYNGEERAKGNILERFSAQQFPDLHSELNLSSLELGDSALYFCASSVLGRAYNEQFFGPGTRLTVL.

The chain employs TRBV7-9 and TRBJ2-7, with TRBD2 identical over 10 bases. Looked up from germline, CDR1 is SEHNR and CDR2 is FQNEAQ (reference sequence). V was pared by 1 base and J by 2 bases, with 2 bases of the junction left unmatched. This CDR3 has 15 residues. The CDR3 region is CASSLVLAGPYEQYF. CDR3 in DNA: TGTGCCAGCAGCTTAGTACTAGCGGGACCCTACGAGCAGTACTTC.

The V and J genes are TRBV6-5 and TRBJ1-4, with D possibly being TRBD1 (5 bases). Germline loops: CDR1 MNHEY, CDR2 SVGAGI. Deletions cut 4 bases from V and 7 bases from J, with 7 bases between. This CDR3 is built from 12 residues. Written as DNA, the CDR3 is TGTGCCAGCAGTTCCCAGGGTGAAAAACTGTTTTTT. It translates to CASSSQGEKLFF.

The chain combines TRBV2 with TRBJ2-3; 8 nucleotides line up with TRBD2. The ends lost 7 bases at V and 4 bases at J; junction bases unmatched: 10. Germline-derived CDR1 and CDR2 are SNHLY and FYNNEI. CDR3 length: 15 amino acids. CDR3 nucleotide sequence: TGTGCCAGCATATATGACGGGGGGGCCCCAGATACGCAGTATTTT. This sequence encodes CASIYDGGAPDTQYF.

In DNA, the CDR3 is TGTGCCAGCAGCCCAACAAGGGGGGAAGAAAAACTGTTTTTT. Its translation is CASSPTRGEEKLFF. The chain recombines TRBV7-3 with TRBJ1-4, with D possibly TRBD1 on 6 matching bases. In germline, CDR1 is SGHTA, CDR2 FQGTGA. V was clipped by 5 bases and J by 8 bases, with 15 bases between them. The CDR3 contains 14 residues.

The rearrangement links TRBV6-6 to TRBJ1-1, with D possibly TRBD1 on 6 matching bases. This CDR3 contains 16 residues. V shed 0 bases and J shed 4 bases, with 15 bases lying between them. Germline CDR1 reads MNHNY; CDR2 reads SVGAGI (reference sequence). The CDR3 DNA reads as TGTGCCAGCAGTTACTCCCCAGGGGCCGGAGGCACTGAAGCTTTCTTT. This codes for CASSYSPGAGGTEAFF.

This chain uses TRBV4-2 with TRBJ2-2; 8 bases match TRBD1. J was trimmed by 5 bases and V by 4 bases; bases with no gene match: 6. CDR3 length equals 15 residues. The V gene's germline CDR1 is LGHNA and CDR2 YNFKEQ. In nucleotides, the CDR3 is TGTGCCAGCAGCCTCAGGGGGCTGGGGACCGGGGAGCTGTTTTTT. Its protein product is CASSLRGLGTGELFF.

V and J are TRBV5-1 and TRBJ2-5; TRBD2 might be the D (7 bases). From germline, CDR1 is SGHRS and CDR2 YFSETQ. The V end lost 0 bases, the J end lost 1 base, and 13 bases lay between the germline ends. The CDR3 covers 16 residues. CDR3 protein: CASSLVPGGAQETQYF. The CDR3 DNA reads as TGCGCCAGCAGCTTGGTCCCTGGGGGGGCCCAAGAGACCCAGTACTTC.

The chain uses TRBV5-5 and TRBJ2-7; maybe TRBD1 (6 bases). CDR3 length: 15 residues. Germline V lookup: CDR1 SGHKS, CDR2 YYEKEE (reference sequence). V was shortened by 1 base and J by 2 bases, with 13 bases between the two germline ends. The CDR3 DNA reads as TGTGCCAGCAGCTTGTTGATAGCAGGGGCCTACGAGCAGTACTTC. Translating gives CASSLLIAGAYEQYF.